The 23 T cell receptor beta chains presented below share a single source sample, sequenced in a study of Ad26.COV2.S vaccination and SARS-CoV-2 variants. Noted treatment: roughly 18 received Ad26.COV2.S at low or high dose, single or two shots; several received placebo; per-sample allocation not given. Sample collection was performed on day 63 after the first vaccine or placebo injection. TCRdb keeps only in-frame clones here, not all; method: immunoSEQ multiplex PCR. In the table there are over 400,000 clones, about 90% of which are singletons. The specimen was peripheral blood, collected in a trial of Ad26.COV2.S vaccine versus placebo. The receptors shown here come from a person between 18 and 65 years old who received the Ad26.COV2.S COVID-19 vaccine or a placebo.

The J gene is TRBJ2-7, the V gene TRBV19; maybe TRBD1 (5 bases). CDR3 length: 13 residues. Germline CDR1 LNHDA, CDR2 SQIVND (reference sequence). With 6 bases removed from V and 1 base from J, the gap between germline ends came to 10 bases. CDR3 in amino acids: CASRGLVSYEQYF. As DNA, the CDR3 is TGTGCCAGTAGGGGGCTAGTATCCTACGAGCAGTACTTC. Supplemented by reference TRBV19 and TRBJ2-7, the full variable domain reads DGGITQSPKYLFRKEGQNVTLSCEQNLNHDAMYWYRQDPGQGLRLIYYSQIVNDFQKGDIAEGYSVSREKKESFPLTVTSAQKNPTAFYLCASRGLVSYEQYFGPGTRLTVT.

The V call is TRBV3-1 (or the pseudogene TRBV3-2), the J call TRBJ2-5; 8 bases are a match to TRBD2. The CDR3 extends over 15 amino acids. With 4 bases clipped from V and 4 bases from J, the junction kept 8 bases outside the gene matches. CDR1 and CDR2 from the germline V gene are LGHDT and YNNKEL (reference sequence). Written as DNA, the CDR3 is TGTGCCAGCAGCCCGCCGGGACTAGGGGTAGAGACCCAGTACTTC. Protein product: CASSPPGLGVETQYF.

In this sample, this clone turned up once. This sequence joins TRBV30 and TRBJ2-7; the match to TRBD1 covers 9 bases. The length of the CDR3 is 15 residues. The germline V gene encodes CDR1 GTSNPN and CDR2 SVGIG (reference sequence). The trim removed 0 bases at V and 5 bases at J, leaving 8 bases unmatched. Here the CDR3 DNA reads TGTGCCTGGAGTGTACCGGGACAGGGTCCCCACGAGCAGTACTTC. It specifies CAWSVPGQGPHEQYF.

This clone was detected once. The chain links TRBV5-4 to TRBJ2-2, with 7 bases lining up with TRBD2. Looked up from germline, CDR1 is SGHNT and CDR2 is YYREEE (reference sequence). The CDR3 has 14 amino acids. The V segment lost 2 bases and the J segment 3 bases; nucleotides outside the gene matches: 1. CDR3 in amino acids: CASSLGRDTGELFF. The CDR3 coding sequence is TGTGCCAGCAGCTTAGGGAGGGACACCGGGGAGCTGTTTTTT.

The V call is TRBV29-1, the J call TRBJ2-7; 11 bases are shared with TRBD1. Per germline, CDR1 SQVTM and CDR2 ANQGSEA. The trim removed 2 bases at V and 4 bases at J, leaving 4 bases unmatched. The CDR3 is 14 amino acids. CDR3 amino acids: CSVELGTGGYEQYF. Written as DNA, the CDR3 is TGCAGCGTTGAATTGGGGACAGGGGGATACGAGCAGTACTTC.

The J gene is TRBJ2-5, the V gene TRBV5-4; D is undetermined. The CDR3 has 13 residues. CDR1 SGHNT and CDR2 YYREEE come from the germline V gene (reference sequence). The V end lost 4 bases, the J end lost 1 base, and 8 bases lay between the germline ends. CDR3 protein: CASSEPFQETQYF. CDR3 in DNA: TGTGCCAGCAGCGAACCCTTCCAAGAGACCCAGTACTTC.

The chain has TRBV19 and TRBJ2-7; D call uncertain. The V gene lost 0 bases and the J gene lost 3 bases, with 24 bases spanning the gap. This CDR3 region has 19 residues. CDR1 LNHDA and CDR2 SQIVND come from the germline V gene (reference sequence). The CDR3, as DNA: TGTGCCAGTAGTATAGACGGACGAGCCCCTGACATATCAGGCTACGAGCAGTACTTC. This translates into CASSIDGRAPDISGYEQYF.

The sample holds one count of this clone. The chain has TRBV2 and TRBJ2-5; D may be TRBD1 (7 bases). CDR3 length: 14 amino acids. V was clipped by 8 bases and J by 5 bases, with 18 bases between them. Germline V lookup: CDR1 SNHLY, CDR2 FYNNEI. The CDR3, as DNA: TGTGCCAGCTTGATTACAGGGGAGGACGAGACCCAGTACTTC. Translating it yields CASLITGEDETQYF.

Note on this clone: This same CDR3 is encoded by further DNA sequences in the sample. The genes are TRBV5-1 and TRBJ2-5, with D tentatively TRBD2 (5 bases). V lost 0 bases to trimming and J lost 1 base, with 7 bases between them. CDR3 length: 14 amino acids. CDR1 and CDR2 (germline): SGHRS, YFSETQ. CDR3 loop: CASSLVGSQETQYF. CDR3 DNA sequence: TGCGCCAGCAGCTTGGTGGGGAGCCAAGAGACCCAGTACTTC.

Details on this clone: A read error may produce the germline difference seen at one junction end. In DNA form, the CDR3 reads TGCACCAGCAGCCAACTACAGGGGGCCAACACTGAAGCTTTCTTT. Amino acids: CTSSQLQGANTEAFF. The V call is TRBV4-3, the J call TRBJ1-1; 9 nucleotides align to TRBD1. Germline CDR1 and CDR2: LGHNA and YSLEER. The CDR3 is 15 residues long.

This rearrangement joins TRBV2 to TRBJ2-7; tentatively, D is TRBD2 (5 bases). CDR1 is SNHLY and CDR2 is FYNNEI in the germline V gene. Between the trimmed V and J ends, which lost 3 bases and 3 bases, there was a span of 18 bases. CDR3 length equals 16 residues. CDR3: CASSDEKVRTVYEQYF. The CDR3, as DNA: TGTGCCAGCAGTGACGAGAAGGTGAGGACTGTCTACGAGCAGTACTTC.

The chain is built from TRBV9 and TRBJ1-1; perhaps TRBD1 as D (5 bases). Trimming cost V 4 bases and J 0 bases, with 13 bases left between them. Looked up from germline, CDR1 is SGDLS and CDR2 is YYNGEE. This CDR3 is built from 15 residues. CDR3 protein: CASSPSGGVNTEAFF. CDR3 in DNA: TGTGCCAGCAGCCCAAGTGGGGGGGTGAACACTGAAGCTTTCTTT.

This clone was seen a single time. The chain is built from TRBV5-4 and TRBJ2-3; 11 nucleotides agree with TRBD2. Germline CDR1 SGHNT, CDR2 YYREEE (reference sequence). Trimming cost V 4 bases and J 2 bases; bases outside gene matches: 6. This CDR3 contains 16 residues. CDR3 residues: CASSLGTSGYTDTQYF. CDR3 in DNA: TGTGCCAGCAGCCTTGGGACTAGCGGATACACAGATACGCAGTATTTT.

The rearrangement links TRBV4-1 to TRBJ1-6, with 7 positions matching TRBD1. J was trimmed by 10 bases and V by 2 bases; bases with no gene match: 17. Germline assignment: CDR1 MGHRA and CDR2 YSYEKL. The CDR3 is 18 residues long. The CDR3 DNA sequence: TGCGCCAGCAGCCAATTCGGAATAGGGGCAGGGGGTAAATCACCCCTCCACTTT. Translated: CASSQFGIGAGGKSPLHF.

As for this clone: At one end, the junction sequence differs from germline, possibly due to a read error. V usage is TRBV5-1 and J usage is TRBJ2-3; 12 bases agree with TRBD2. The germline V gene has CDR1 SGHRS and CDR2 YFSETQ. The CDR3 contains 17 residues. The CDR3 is CASSLALTSGSTDTQYF. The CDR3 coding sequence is TGCGCCAGCAGCTTGGCCCTGACTAGCGGGAGCACGGATACGCAGTATTTT.

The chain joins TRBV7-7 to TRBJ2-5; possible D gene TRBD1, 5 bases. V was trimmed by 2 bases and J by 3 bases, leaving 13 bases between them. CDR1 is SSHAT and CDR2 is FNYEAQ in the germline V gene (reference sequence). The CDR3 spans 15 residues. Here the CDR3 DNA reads TGTGCCAGCAGCTTATTGGGCAGGGAAGAAGAGACCCAGTACTTC. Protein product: CASSLLGREEETQYF.

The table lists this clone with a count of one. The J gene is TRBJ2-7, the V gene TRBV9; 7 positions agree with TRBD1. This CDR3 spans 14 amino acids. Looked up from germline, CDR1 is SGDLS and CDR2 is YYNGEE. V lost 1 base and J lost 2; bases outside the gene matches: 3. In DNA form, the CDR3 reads TGTGCCAGCAGCGTATCGGGACAGACCTACGAGCAGTACTTC. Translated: CASSVSGQTYEQYF.

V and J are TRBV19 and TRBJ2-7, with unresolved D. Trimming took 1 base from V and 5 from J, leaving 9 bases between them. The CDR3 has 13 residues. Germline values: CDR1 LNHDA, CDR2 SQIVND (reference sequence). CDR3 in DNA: TGTGCCAGTAGTATAGTGGGGATAGACGAGCAGTACTTC. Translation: CASSIVGIDEQYF.

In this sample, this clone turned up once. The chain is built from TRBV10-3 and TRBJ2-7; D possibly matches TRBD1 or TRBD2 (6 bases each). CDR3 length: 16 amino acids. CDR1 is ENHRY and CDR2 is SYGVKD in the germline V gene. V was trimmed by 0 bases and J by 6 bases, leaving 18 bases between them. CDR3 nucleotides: TGTGCCATCAGTGAGTCGGAGGGGGGAGCCCGCGGCGAGCAGTACTTC. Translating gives CAISESEGGARGEQYF.

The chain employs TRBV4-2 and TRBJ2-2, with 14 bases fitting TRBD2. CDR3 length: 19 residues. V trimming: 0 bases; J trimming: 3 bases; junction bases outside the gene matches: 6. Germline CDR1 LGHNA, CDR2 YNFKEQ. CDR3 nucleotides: TGTGCCAGCAGCCAAGATTTTAGGACTAGCGGGAGGTACACCGGGGAGCTGTTTTTT. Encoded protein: CASSQDFRTSGRYTGELFF.

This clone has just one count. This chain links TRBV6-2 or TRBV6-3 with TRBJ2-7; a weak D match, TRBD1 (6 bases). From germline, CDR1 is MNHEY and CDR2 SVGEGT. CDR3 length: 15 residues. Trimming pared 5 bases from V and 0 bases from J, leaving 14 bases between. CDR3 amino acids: CASSLGQIRSYEQYF. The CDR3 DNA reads TGTGCCAGCAGTCTCGGACAGATCCGCTCCTACGAGCAGTACTTC.

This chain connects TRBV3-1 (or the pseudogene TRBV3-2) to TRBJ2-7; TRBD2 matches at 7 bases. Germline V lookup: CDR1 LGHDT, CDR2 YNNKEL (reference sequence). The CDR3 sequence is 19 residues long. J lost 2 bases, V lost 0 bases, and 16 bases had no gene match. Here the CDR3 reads CASSQDPGGNTKLPYEQYF. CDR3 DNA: TGTGCCAGCAGCCAAGATCCGGGGGGAAATACTAAGCTTCCCTACGAGCAGTACTTC.

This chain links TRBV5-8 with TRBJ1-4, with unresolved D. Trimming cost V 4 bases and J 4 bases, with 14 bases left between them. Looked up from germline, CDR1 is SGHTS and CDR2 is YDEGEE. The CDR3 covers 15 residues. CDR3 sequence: CASSPRTGVNEKLFF. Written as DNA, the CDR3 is TGTGCCAGCAGCCCCCGGACCGGGGTTAATGAAAAACTGTTTTTT. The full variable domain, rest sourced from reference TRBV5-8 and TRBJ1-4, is EAGVTQSPTHLIKTRGQQATLRCSPISGHTSVYWYQQALGLGLQFLLWYDEGEERNRGNFPPRFSGRQFPNYSSELNVNALELEDSALYLCASSPRTGVNEKLFFGSGTQLSVL.